This T cell receptor beta chain was observed in a study of cytotoxic CD8 clonotypes in ibrutinib-treated CLL. Findings and limits, study-wide: Public clonotypes occurred uncommonly; on treatment, they contracted or remained stable.

Method: immunoSEQ multiplex PCR; TCRdb's copy keeps in-frame clones and lacks some. The sample holds around 330,000 clones, about 64% seen once. A note on this clone: Its target is unknown.

The ends were cut back, 1 base at V and 4 bases at J, with 6 bases in the middle. Germline CDR1 SGHTA, CDR2 FQGNSA. The CDR3 extends over 13 amino acids. This sequence was found in a human donor with chronic lymphocytic leukemia. Sequencing used PBMCs, obtained after 36 months of ibrutinib treatment. The chain couples TRBV7-2 to TRBJ2-3; D uncertain. CDR3 amino acids: CASSLGPPDTQYF. The CDR3 DNA is TGTGCCAGCAGCTTAGGGCCCCCAGATACGCAGTATTTT.